Sequencing of this T cell receptor (beta chain) was carried out in a study of blood T cell repertoires in COVID-19. Whole-study context: The origin of the acute and convalescent COVID-19 samples was the United States, Italy and Spain. T cells, B-cell-depleted T cells, or PBMCs provided the cDNA or gDNA that served as material.

This CDR3 comprises 15 residues. Germline trimming cut 4 bases from V and 7 bases from J; bases unmatched to any gene: 9. Looked up from germline, CDR1 is SGHRS and CDR2 is YFSETQ. Under the authors' procedure: Scientists estimated how many nucleated cells there were by amplifying reference gene primers. Using immunoSEQ multiplex PCR, the repertoire was profiled, and TCRdb retains in-frame clones only, with some absent. V and J calls and clone size come straight from that table; D and trimming were deduced from the DNA. The sample includes about 240,000 clones, around 87% of them seen just once. This chain links TRBV5-1 with TRBJ2-1, with 9 bases matching TRBD1. Source material: peripheral blood. This clonotype was sampled from a man in his fifties or sixties who had recovered from COVID-19. CDR3 in DNA: TGCGCCAGCAGCGGACGGGACAGGGTTGCGAATGAGCAGTTCTTC. It encodes CASSGRDRVANEQFF.